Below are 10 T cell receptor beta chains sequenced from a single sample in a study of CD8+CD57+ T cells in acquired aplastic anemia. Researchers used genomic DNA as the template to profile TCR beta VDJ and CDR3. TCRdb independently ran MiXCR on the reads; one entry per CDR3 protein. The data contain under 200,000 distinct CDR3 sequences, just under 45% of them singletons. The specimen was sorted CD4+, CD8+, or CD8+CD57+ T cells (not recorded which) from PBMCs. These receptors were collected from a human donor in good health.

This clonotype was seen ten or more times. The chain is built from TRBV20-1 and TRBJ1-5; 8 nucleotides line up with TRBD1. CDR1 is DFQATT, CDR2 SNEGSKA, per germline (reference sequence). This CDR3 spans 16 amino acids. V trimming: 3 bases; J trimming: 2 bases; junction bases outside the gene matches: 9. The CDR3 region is CSASSRGHIGNQPQHF. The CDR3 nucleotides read TGCAGTGCTAGTTCCAGGGGGCACATCGGCAATCAGCCCCAGCATTTT.

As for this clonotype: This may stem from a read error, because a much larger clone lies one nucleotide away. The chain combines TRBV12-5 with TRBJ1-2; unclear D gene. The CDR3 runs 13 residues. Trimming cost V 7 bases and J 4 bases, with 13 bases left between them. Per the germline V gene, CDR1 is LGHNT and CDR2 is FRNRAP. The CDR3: CASASGSFYGYTF. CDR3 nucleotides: TGTGCTAGTGCCTCGGGCAGCTTCTATGGCTACACCTTC. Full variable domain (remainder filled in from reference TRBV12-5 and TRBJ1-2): DARVTQTPRHKVTEMGQEVTMRCQPILGHNTVFWYRQTMMQGLELLAYFRNRAPLDDSGMPKDRFSAEMPDATLATLKIQPSEPRDSAVYFCASASGSFYGYTFGSGTRLTVV.

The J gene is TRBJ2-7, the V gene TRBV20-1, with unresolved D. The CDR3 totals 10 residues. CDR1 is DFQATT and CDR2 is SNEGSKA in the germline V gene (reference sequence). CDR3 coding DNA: TGCAGCTTAGACTCCTACGAGCAGTACTTC. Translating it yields CSLDSYEQYF.

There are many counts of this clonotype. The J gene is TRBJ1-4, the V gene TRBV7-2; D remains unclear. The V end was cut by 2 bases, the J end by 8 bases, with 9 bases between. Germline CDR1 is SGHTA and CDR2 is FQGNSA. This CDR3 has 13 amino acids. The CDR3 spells CASSLLGREKLFF. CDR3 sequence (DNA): TGTGCCAGCAGCTTACTAGGGAGGGAAAAACTGTTTTTT.

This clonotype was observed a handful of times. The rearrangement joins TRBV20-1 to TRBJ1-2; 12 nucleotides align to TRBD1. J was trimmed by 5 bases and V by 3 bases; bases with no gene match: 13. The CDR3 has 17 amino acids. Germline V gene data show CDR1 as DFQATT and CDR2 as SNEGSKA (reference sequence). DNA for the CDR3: TGCAGTGCTAGCTCGTTTGAAGGGGGACAGGGGGCGTATGGCTACACCTTC. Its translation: CSASSFEGGQGAYGYTF.

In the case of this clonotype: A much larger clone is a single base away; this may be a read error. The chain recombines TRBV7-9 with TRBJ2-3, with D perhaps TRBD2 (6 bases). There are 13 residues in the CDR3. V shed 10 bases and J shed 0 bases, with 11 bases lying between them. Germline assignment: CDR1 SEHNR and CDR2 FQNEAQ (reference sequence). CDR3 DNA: TGTGCCACAGCTGGGGGGAGCACAGATACGCAGTATTTT. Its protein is CATAGGSTDTQYF.

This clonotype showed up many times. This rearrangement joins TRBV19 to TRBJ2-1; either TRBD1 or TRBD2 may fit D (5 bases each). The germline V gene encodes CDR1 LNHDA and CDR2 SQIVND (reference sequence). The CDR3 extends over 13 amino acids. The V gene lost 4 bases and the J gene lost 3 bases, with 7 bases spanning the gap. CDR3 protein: CASSRGVYNEQFF. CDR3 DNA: TGTGCCAGTAGTAGAGGGGTCTACAATGAGCAGTTCTTC. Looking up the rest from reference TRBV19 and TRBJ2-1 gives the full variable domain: DGGITQSPKYLFRKEGQNVTLSCEQNLNHDAMYWYRQDPGQGLRLIYYSQIVNDFQKGDIAEGYSVSREKKESFPLTVTSAQKNPTAFYLCASSRGVYNEQFFGPGTRLTVL.

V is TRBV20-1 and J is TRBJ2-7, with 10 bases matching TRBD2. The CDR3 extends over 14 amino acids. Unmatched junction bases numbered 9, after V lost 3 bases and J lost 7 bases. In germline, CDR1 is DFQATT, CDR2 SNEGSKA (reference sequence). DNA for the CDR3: TGCAGTGCTAGCCAGGCTAGCGGGAGTGTTGAGCAGTACTTC. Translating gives CSASQASGSVEQYF.

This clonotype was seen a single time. Written as DNA, the CDR3 is TGCAGTGCTAGAGATGGGGGGCACACTGAAGCTTTCTTT. Protein sequence: CSARDGGHTEAFF. The chain recombines TRBV20-1 with TRBJ1-1, with D perhaps TRBD1 (6 bases). Trimming left V 0 bases short and J 3 bases short, with 8 bases between. There are 13 residues in the CDR3. Germline values: CDR1 DFQATT, CDR2 SNEGSKA (reference sequence).

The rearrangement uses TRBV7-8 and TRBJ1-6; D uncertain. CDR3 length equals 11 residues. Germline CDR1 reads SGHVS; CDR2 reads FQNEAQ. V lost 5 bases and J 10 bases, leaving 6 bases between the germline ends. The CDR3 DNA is TGTGCCAGCAGCGTCAACTCACCCCTCCACTTT. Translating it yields CASSVNSPLHF.